One sample yielded the 31 T cell receptor beta chains listed below, sequenced in a study of T cell changes during pregnancy in multiple sclerosis. Libraries were prepared by immunoSEQ multiplex PCR; TCRdb keeps only in-frame clonotypes and omits some of them. Of fewer than 35,000 clones listed, 90% are singletons. This specimen consisted of CD8+ T cells from peripheral blood mononuclear cells, obtained in the second trimester of pregnancy. The receptors were sampled from a female donor with multiple sclerosis, enrolled in a pregnancy study.

The rearrangement joins TRBV6-5 to TRBJ1-1; 9 positions match TRBD1. The CDR3 is 14 amino acids. Germline V gives CDR1 MNHEY, CDR2 SVGAGI. J lost 4 bases, V lost 5 bases, and 5 bases had no gene match. DNA of the CDR3: TGTGCCAGCAGTGCCGGGACAGGGAGCACTGAAGCTTTCTTT. It encodes CASSAGTGSTEAFF.

This clone was picked up one time. The chain is built from TRBV10-3 and TRBJ2-7, with TRBD1 matching 9 bases. The CDR3 spans 16 residues. Germline loops: CDR1 ENHRY, CDR2 SYGVKD. The ends lost 3 bases at V and 3 bases at J; junction bases unmatched: 9. DNA for the CDR3: TGTGCCATCAGTGACACCGCGGGACAGGGACACTACGAGCAGTACTTC. Its protein product is CAISDTAGQGHYEQYF.

The chain recombines TRBV19 with TRBJ2-4, with TRBD1 matching over 11 bases. Germline values: CDR1 LNHDA, CDR2 SQIVND (reference sequence). V shed 5 bases, J shed 8 bases, and the junction held 5 bases outside the gene matches. CDR3 length: 14 amino acids. The CDR3 region is CASSPGTGGYIQYF. CDR3 DNA: TGTGCCAGTAGTCCAGGGACAGGGGGATACATTCAGTACTTC. The full variable domain, its missing parts supplied by reference TRBV19 and TRBJ2-4, is DGGITQSPKYLFRKEGQNVTLSCEQNLNHDAMYWYRQDPGQGLRLIYYSQIVNDFQKGDIAEGYSVSREKKESFPLTVTSAQKNPTAFYLCASSPGTGGYIQYFGAGTRLSVL.

The chain employs TRBV4-3 and TRBJ2-2, with TRBD1 identical over 12 bases. CDR3 length: 15 amino acids. Trimming at V came to 4 bases and at J to 6 bases, leaving 3 bases not matched to a gene. Germline CDR1 LGHNA, CDR2 YSLEER. The CDR3 bases are TGCGCCAGCAGCCTGGGGACAGGGGGCCCCGGGGAGCTGTTTTTT. Amino acid sequence: CASSLGTGGPGELFF.

V gene TRBV27 combines with J gene TRBJ2-7; 8 positions match TRBD1. This CDR3 comprises 16 residues. V gave up 0 bases and J gave up 1 base; unmatched junction bases: 5. Germline V gene sequence: CDR1 MNHEY, CDR2 SMNVEV (reference sequence). Here the CDR3 DNA reads TGTGCCAGCAGTTTATCCGGACAGGGTCTTTCCTACGAGCAGTACTTC. It specifies CASSLSGQGLSYEQYF.

CDR3 sequence: CASRSLANEQFF. The CDR3 coding sequence is TGTGCCAGCAGGTCTCTAGCAAATGAGCAGTTCTTC. This chain uses TRBV7-6 with TRBJ2-1; TRBD2 might be the D (5 bases). V was cut by 6 bases and J by 7 bases, with 10 bases left in between. This CDR3 is built from 12 residues. Germline V lookup: CDR1 SGHVS, CDR2 FNYEAQ.

This rearrangement joins TRBV30 to TRBJ1-2, with D uncertain. Per the germline V gene, CDR1 is GTSNPN and CDR2 is SVGIG (reference sequence). V was pared by 4 bases and J by 0 bases, with 12 bases between. CDR3 size: 14 residues. The CDR3 protein is CAWKFDGANYGYTF. The CDR3 DNA sequence: TGTGCCTGGAAATTCGACGGGGCTAACTATGGCTACACCTTC.

This chain joins TRBV28 and TRBJ2-2; the D gene is possibly TRBD1 (6 bases). CDR1 and CDR2 (germline): MDHEN, SYDVKM. There are 12 residues in the CDR3. V lost 5 bases to trimming and J lost 5 bases, with 6 bases between them. As DNA, the CDR3 is TGTGCCAGCAGTACAGGGACCGGGGAGCTGTTTTTT. This encodes CASSTGTGELFF.

The CDR3 region has the DNA TGTGCCAGCAGCTTGATTGTCAGGGGCACCTACAATGAGCAGTTCTTC. Translating gives CASSLIVRGTYNEQFF. The genes are TRBV5-4 and TRBJ2-1, with a possible D match to TRBD1 (6 bases). The CDR3 is made up of 16 amino acids. V was shortened by 1 base and J by 2 bases, with 13 bases between the two germline ends. Germline CDR1 is SGHNT and CDR2 is YYREEE (reference sequence).

In DNA, the CDR3 is TGCGCCAGCCACGGGGAGTCCTACGAGCAGTACTTC. Translated, it gives CASHGESYEQYF. The chain uses TRBV4-1 and TRBJ2-7, with D possibly being TRBD2 (5 bases). Looked up from germline, CDR1 is MGHRA and CDR2 is YSYEKL. V lost 8 bases and J lost 1, with 9 bases in between. The length of the CDR3 is 12 residues.

The chain uses TRBV11-2 and TRBJ2-3, with TRBD1 matching 8 bases. Looked up from germline, CDR1 is SGHAT and CDR2 is FQNNGV. This CDR3 is built from 15 residues. Trimming took 2 bases from V and 2 from J; bases not matched to a gene: 3. The CDR3 DNA reads as TGTGCCAGCAGCTTAAGGGACAGGACCACAGATACGCAGTATTTT. Translated, it gives CASSLRDRTTDTQYF.

This clone has only a few counts. The chain couples TRBV27 to TRBJ2-7; 10 bases are a match to TRBD2. The V gene end was trimmed by 1 base and the J gene end by 3 bases; junction bases not matched to a gene: 0. This CDR3 is built from 14 residues. Germline values: CDR1 MNHEY, CDR2 SMNVEV (reference sequence). The CDR3 bases are TGTGCCAGCAGTTTATTAGCGGGAGGCTACGAGCAGTACTTC. It yields the protein CASSLLAGGYEQYF.

This rearrangement joins TRBV27 to TRBJ2-5; 9 bases agree with TRBD1. Germline-derived CDR1 and CDR2 are MNHEY and SMNVEV (reference sequence). The CDR3 loop spans 13 amino acids. J lost 4 bases, V lost 3 bases, and 0 bases had no gene match. The CDR3 nucleotides are TGTGCCAGCAGTTTGACAGGGGGAGAGACCCAGTACTTC. The encoded protein is CASSLTGGETQYF.

The chain links TRBV7-9 to TRBJ2-1; 10 positions agree with TRBD2. The CDR3 contains 15 residues. CDR1 is SEHNR and CDR2 is FQNEAQ in the germline V gene (reference sequence). V trimming: 4 bases; J trimming: 9 bases; junction bases outside the gene matches: 9. The CDR3 nucleotides are TGTGCCAGCAGCTCGGTCAAGGGACTAGCGATTGAGCAGTTCTTC. This translates into CASSSVKGLAIEQFF.

This chain joins TRBV28 and TRBJ2-5; D is possibly TRBD2 (6 bases). The CDR3 contains 16 residues. The V end lost 3 bases, the J end lost 4 bases, and 18 bases lay between the germline ends. The germline CDR1 and CDR2 sequences are MDHEN and SYDVKM. The CDR3 reads CASSFGRETARETQYF. CDR3 nucleotide sequence: TGTGCCAGCAGTTTCGGCCGGGAGACGGCTCGAGAGACCCAGTACTTC.

This sequence joins TRBV27 and TRBJ1-2; unclear D gene. V lost 2 bases and J 7 bases, leaving 11 bases between the germline ends. CDR1 is MNHEY, CDR2 SMNVEV, per germline (reference sequence). This CDR3 comprises 13 residues. The CDR3 loop reads CASSLGGRSGYTF. In DNA form, the CDR3 reads TGTGCCAGCAGTTTAGGTGGGCGCTCTGGCTACACCTTC.

This clone is medium-sized. The gene calls are TRBV7-3 and TRBJ2-1, with D possibly TRBD2 on 5 matching bases. V was shortened by 5 bases and J by 0 bases, with 14 bases between the two germline ends. There are 16 residues in the CDR3. CDR1 is SGHTA and CDR2 is FQGTGA in the germline V gene. CDR3 sequence: CASSPSGGSSYNEQFF. The CDR3 nucleotides are TGTGCCAGCAGCCCCTCCGGTGGGAGCTCCTACAATGAGCAGTTCTTC.

V and J are TRBV7-8 and TRBJ2-7, with 14 bases that match TRBD2. This CDR3 is 16 amino acids long. V trimming: 5 bases; J trimming: 3 bases; junction bases outside the gene matches: 6. Germline CDR1 and CDR2: SGHVS and FQNEAQ. This CDR3 reads CASSPTGTSGSYEQYF. CDR3 nucleotides: TGTGCCAGCAGCCCGACGGGGACTAGCGGGAGCTACGAGCAGTACTTC.

The chain couples TRBV2 to TRBJ2-7; 7 nucleotides align to TRBD1. The CDR3 runs 15 residues. Trimming cost V 1 base and J 7 bases; bases outside gene matches: 10. Germline assignment: CDR1 SNHLY and CDR2 FYNNEI. CDR3 amino acids: CASSEVWTGPREQYF. As DNA, the CDR3 is TGTGCCAGCAGTGAAGTCTGGACAGGCCCCCGGGAGCAGTACTTC.

The rearrangement links TRBV4-1 to TRBJ2-5; D not resolved. Trimming stripped 1 base from V and 4 bases from J, with 10 bases between. The CDR3 has 14 residues. Germline V lookup: CDR1 MGHRA, CDR2 YSYEKL. The chain's CDR3 is CASSQVPRIETQYF. The CDR3 nucleotides are TGCGCCAGCAGCCAAGTTCCGAGAATAGAGACCCAGTACTTC.

For the CDR3, the DNA is TGTGCCAGCAGCCAAACAGGGGAGTCTGGGGCCAACGTCCTGACTTTC. It codes for CASSQTGESGANVLTF. The rearrangement uses TRBV4-2 and TRBJ2-6; 7 bases are a match to TRBD1. Unmatched junction bases numbered 2, after V lost 2 bases and J lost 1 base. CDR1 is LGHNA and CDR2 is YNFKEQ in the germline V gene. The CDR3 contains 16 residues.

The CDR3 protein is CASSLGGSNEKLFF. The CDR3, as DNA: TGTGCCAGCAGTTTAGGGGGGTCTAATGAAAAACTGTTTTTT. This sequence joins TRBV27 and TRBJ1-4, with D maybe TRBD1 (5 bases). The V end was cut by 2 bases, the J end by 3 bases, with 7 bases between. Germline V gene sequence: CDR1 MNHEY, CDR2 SMNVEV (reference sequence). CDR3 length equals 14 residues.

This clone was observed a few times. CDR3 sequence (DNA): TGTGCCAGCAGCTCCGGGACAGGGGACGAAAAACTGTTTTTT. It is translated as CASSSGTGDEKLFF. This chain joins TRBV7-9 and TRBJ1-4; TRBD1 agrees at 10 bases. This CDR3 has 14 residues. With V trimmed by 4 bases and J by 8 bases, 4 bases remained unmatched. The V gene's germline CDR1 is SEHNR and CDR2 FQNEAQ (reference sequence).

This clone was seen only once. The rearrangement links TRBV9 to TRBJ2-1; weak D call: TRBD2 (5 bases). The germline gives CDR1 SGDLS, CDR2 YYNGEE. Trimming shortened V by 4 bases and J by 7 bases, and 9 bases separated the two germline ends. The CDR3 spans 12 residues. CDR3 residues: CASSMGGNEQFF. The DNA for the CDR3 is TGTGCCAGCAGCATGGGCGGGAATGAGCAGTTCTTC.

The chain couples TRBV11-2 to TRBJ2-7; 7 bases match TRBD2. V gave up 4 bases and J gave up 1 base; unmatched junction bases: 7. The CDR3 consists of 15 residues. Looked up from germline, CDR1 is SGHAT and CDR2 is FQNNGV. The CDR3: CASSYRGSGSYEQYF. The CDR3 region has the DNA TGTGCCAGCAGCTACCGGGGTAGCGGGTCCTACGAGCAGTACTTC.

This rearrangement joins TRBV4-1 to TRBJ2-7; tentatively, D is TRBD1 (6 bases). Germline V lookup: CDR1 MGHRA, CDR2 YSYEKL. The length of the CDR3 is 19 residues. V lost 0 bases to trimming and J lost 2 bases, with 23 bases between them. The DNA for the CDR3 is TGCGCCAGCAGCCAAGATCGCTCTCCCCAGGGGAGAAGGACCTACGAGCAGTACTTC. Translated, it gives CASSQDRSPQGRRTYEQYF.

The table lists this clone with a count of one. The CDR3 reads CASSLRGQYNEQFF. The CDR3 DNA reads TGCGCCAGCAGCTTGAGGGGGCAGTACAATGAGCAGTTCTTC. This rearrangement joins TRBV5-1 to TRBJ2-1; 7 bases align to TRBD1. The ends lost 1 base at V and 4 bases at J; junction bases unmatched: 2. This CDR3 has 14 residues. Germline V CDR1 and CDR2: SGHRS, YFSETQ. Combining the CDR3 with reference TRBV5-1 and TRBJ2-1 gives the whole variable domain KAGVTQTPRYLIKTRGQQVTLSCSPISGHRSVSWYQQTPGQGLQFLFEYFSETQRNKGNFPGRFSGRQFSNSRSEMNVSTLELGDSALYLCASSLRGQYNEQFFGPGTRLTVL.

J is TRBJ2-2 and V is TRBV9; 7 positions match TRBD2. CDR3 length: 17 amino acids. The V segment lost 1 base and the J segment 2 bases; nucleotides outside the gene matches: 8. Germline values: CDR1 SGDLS, CDR2 YYNGEE. The DNA of the CDR3 is TGTGCCAGCAGCGTACAGCGGGGAGGATTCAACACCGGGGAGCTGTTTTTT. Its translation: CASSVQRGGFNTGELFF.

This chain connects TRBV6-5 to TRBJ1-4; D is unclear. V lost 6 bases to trimming and J lost 0 bases, with 8 bases between them. Germline V CDR1 and CDR2: MNHEY, SVGAGI. This CDR3 comprises 14 residues. The CDR3 DNA follows: TGTGCCAGCAGCCTCATAGCAACTAATGAAAAACTGTTTTTT. It translates to CASSLIATNEKLFF.

The chain joins TRBV2 to TRBJ2-3; 7 bases map to TRBD2. Germline V gene lookup returns CDR1 SNHLY and CDR2 FYNNEI. After removal of 5 bases from V and 0 bases from J, the junction contained 8 bases not matched to a gene. This CDR3 has 16 amino acids. CDR3 sequence: CASSRLGRASTDTQYF. The DNA for the CDR3 is TGTGCCAGCAGTCGCCTGGGGAGGGCTAGCACAGATACGCAGTATTTT.

The chain joins TRBV13 to TRBJ2-1; 11 nucleotides line up with TRBD2. The CDR3 is made up of 13 amino acids. Germline loops: CDR1 PRHDT, CDR2 FYEKMQ (reference sequence). V lost 9 bases, J lost 7 bases, and 5 bases stayed unmatched. The DNA of the CDR3 is TGTGCCAGTACTAGCGGGAGTAATAATGAGCAGTTCTTC. Its protein product is CASTSGSNNEQFF.